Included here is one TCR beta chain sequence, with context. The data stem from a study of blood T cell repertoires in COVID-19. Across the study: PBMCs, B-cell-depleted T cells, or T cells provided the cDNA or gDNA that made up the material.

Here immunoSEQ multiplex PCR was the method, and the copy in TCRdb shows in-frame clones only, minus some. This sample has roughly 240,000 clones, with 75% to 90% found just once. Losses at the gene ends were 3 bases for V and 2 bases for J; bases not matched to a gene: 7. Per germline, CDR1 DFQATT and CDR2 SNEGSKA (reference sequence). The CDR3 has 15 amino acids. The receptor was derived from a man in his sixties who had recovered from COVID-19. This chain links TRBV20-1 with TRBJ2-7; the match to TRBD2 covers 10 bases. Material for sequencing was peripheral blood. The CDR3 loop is CSASGLAGAPYEQYF. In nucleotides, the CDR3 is TGCAGTGCTAGTGGTCTAGCGGGAGCGCCCTACGAGCAGTACTTC.